This TCR beta chain came from a study of cytomegalovirus exposure and HLA in healthy donors. Overall study results and limits: The HLA-A and HLA-B alleles of most subjects were reportedly predicted accurately from TCR beta sequences.

Germline assignment: CDR1 SQVTM and CDR2 ANQGSEA. The length of the CDR3 is 11 residues. With 7 bases removed from V and 4 bases from J, the gap between germline ends came to 8 bases. Notes on this clone: The target antigen is unknown.

The PCR employed 60 Vbeta primers together with 13 Jbeta primers. Profiling relied on immunoSEQ multiplex PCR, and the TCRdb table lists in-frame clones only, not all of them. Among roughly 100,000 clones, over 60% were seen once, and the ten largest hold 5.2%. This sequence was found in a female donor in good health and CMV-seropositive. This rearrangement joins TRBV29-1 to TRBJ1-3, with D tentatively TRBD1 (5 bases). Sequenced sample: PBMCs. Here the CDR3 reads CSARQGNTIYF. CDR3 in DNA: TGCAGCGCCAGACAGGGAAACACCATATATTTT.